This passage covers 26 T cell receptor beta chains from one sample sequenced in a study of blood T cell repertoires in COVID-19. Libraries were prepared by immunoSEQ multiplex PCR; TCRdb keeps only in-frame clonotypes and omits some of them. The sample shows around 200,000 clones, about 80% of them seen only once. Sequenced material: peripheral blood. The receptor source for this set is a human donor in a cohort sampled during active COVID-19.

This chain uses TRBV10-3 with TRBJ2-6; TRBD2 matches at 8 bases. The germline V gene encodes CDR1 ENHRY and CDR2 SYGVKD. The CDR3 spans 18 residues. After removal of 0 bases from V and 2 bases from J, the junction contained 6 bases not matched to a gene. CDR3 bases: TGTGCCATCAGTGAGTCCGAAGCGGGGGAGGCTGGGGCCAACGTCCTGACTTTC. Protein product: CAISESEAGEAGANVLTF.

This chain's CDR3 is CASSLEREDTQYF. As DNA, the CDR3 is TGCGCCAGCAGCTTGGAAAGGGAGGATACGCAGTATTTT. V usage is TRBV5-1 and J usage is TRBJ2-3; a possible D gene is TRBD2 (5 bases). The CDR3 consists of 13 residues. From germline, CDR1 is SGHRS and CDR2 YFSETQ. Deletions cut 0 bases from V and 6 bases from J, with 8 bases between.

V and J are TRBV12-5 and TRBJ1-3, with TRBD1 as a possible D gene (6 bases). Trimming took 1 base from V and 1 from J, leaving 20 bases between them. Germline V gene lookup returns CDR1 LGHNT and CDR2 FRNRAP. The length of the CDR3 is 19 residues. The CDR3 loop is CASGLEVGTGPSSGNTIYF. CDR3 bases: TGTGCTAGTGGTTTGGAGGTAGGAACAGGGCCGTCGTCTGGAAACACCATATATTTT. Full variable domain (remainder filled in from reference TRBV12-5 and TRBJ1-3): DARVTQTPRHKVTEMGQEVTMRCQPILGHNTVFWYRQTMMQGLELLAYFRNRAPLDDSGMPKDRFSAEMPDATLATLKIQPSEPRDSAVYFCASGLEVGTGPSSGNTIYFGEGSWLTVV.

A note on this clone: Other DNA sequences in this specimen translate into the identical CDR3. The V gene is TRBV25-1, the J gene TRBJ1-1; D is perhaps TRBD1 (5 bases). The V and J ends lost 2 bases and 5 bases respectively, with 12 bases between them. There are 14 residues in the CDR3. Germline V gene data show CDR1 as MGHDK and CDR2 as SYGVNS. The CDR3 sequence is CASSETGRGTEAFF. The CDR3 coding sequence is TGTGCCAGCAGTGAAACAGGCCGGGGGACTGAAGCTTTCTTT.

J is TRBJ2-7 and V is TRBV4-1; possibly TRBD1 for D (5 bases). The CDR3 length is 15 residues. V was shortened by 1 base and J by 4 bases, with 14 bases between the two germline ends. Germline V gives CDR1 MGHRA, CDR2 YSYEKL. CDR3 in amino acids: CASSQGVQGFYEQYF. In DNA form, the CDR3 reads TGCGCCAGCAGCCAAGGGGTGCAGGGTTTTTACGAGCAGTACTTC.

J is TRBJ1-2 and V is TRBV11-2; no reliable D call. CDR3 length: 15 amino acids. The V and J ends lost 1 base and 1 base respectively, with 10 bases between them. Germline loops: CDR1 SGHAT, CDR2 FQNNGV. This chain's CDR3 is CASSLVDGGNYGYTF. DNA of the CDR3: TGTGCCAGCAGCTTAGTGGACGGAGGTAACTATGGCTACACCTTC.

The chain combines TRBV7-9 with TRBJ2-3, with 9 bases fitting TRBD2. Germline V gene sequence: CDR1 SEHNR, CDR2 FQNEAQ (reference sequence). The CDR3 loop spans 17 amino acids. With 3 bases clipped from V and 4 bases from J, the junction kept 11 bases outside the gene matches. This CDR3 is CASSFRAGGAGADTQYF. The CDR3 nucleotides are TGTGCCAGCAGCTTTCGAGCGGGGGGCGCCGGGGCAGATACGCAGTATTTT.

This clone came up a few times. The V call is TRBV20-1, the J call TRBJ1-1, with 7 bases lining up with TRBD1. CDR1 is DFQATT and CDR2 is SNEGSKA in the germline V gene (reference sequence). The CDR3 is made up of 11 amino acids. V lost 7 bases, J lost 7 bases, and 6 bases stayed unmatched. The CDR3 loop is CSVTGVDEAFF. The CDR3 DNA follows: TGCAGTGTTACAGGGGTTGATGAAGCTTTCTTT.

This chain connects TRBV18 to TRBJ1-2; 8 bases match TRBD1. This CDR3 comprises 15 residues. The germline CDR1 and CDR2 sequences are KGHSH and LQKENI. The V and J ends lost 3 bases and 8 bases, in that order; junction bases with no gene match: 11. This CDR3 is CASSPPGQELEGYTF. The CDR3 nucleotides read TGTGCCAGCTCACCTCCGGGACAGGAGTTAGAGGGCTACACCTTC.

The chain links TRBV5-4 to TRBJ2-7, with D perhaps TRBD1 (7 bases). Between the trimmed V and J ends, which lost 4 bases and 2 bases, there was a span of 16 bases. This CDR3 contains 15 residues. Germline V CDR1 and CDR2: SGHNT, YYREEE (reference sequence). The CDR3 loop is CASSRGTAEPYEQYF. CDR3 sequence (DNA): TGTGCCAGCAGCCGCGGGACAGCCGAACCCTACGAGCAGTACTTC.

The CDR3 is CASSSPGQGENYGYTF. Here the CDR3 DNA reads TGTGCCAGCAGCTCCCCGGGACAGGGGGAAAACTATGGCTACACCTTC. This rearrangement joins TRBV5-6 to TRBJ1-2; the match to TRBD1 covers 11 bases. The germline CDR1 and CDR2 sequences are SGHDT and YYEEEE. The V and J ends lost 3 bases and 2 bases, in that order; junction bases with no gene match: 6. The CDR3 covers 16 residues.

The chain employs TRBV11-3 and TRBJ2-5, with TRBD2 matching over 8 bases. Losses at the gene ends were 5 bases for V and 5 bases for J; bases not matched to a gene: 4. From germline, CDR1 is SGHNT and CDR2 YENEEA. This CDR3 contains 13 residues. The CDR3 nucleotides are TGTGCCAGCAGCCGCGGGGGGAGGGAGACCCAGTACTTC. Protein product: CASSRGGRETQYF. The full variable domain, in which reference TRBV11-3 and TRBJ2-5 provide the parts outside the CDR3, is EAGVVQSPRYKIIEKKQPVAFWCNPISGHNTLYWYLQNLGQGPELLIRYENEEAVDDSQLPKDRFSAERLKGVDSTLKIQPAELGDSAVYLCASSRGGRETQYFGPGTRLLVL.

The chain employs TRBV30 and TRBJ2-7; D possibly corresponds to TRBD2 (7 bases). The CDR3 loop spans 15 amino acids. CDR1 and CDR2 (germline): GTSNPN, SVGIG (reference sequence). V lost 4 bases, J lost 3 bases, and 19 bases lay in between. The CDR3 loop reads CAWMGHGGANYEQYF. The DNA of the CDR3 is TGTGCCTGGATGGGACATGGGGGGGCTAACTACGAGCAGTACTTC.

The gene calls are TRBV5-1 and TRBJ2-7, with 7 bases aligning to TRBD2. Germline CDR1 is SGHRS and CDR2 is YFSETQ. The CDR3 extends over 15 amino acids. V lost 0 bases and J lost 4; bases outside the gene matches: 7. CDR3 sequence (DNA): TGCGCCAGCAGCTTGGAGCGCCCGGGGGGATACGAGCAGTACTTC. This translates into CASSLERPGGYEQYF.

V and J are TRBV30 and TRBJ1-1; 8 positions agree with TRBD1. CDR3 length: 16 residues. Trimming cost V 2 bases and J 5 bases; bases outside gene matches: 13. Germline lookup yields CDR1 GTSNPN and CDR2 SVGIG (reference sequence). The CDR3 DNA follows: TGTGCCTGGAGTCCCCCAAATTCAGGGGGCAGGACTGAAGCTTTCTTT. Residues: CAWSPPNSGGRTEAFF.

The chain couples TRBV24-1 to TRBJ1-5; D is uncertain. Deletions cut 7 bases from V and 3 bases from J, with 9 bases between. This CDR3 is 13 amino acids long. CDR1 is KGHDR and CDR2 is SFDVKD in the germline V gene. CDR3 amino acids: CATSSGNNQPQHF. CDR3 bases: TGTGCCACCAGCTCCGGGAACAATCAGCCCCAGCATTTT.

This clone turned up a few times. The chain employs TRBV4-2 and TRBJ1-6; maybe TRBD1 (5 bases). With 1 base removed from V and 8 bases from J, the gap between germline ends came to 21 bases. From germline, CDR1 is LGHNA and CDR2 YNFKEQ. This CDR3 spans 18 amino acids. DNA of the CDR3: TGTGCCAGCAGCCAAGGGTCGGGGGTAGCCCTCGTAGATTCACCCCTCCACTTT. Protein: CASSQGSGVALVDSPLHF.

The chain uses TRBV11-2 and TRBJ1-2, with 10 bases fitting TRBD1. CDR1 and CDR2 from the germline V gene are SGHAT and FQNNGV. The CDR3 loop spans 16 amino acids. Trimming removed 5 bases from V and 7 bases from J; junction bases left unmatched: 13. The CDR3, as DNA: TGTGCCAGCAGCCAGCGGACAGGGGGTCACGAGACTGGCTACACCTTC. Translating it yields CASSQRTGGHETGYTF.

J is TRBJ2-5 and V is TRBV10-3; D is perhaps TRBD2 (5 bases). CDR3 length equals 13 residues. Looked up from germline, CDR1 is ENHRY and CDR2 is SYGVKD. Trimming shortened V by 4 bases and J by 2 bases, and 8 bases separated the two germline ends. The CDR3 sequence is CAISVGLQETQYF. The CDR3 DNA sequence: TGTGCCATCAGTGTCGGACTTCAAGAGACCCAGTACTTC.

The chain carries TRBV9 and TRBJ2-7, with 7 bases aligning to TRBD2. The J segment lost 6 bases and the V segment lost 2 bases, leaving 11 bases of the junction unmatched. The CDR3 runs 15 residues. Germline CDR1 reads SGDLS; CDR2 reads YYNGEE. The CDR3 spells CASSVGLEGAGEQYF. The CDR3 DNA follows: TGTGCCAGCAGCGTCGGACTAGAGGGAGCAGGCGAGCAGTACTTC. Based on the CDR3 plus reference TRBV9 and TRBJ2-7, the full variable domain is DSGVTQTPKHLITATGQRVTLRCSPRSGDLSVYWYQQSLDQGLQFLIQYYNGEERAKGNILERFSAQQFPDLHSELNLSSLELGDSALYFCASSVGLEGAGEQYFGPGTRLTVT.

As DNA, the CDR3 is TGTGCCAGCAGCGTAGCTGCGTCGCGGAGCTACAATGAGCAGTTCTTC. It encodes CASSVAASRSYNEQFF. The chain employs TRBV9 and TRBJ2-1; D is undetermined. Germline V gene data show CDR1 as SGDLS and CDR2 as YYNGEE. Trimming took 0 bases from V and 3 from J, leaving 13 bases between them. The CDR3 runs 16 residues. Combining the CDR3 with reference TRBV9 and TRBJ2-1 gives the whole variable domain DSGVTQTPKHLITATGQRVTLRCSPRSGDLSVYWYQQSLDQGLQFLIQYYNGEERAKGNILERFSAQQFPDLHSELNLSSLELGDSALYFCASSVAASRSYNEQFFGPGTRLTVL.

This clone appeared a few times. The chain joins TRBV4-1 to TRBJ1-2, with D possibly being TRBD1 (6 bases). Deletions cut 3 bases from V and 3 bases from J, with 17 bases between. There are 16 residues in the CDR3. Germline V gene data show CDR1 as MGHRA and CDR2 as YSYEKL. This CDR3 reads CASSQPRGGAYYGYTF. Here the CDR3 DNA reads TGCGCCAGCAGCCAGCCCCGCGGGGGGGCCTACTATGGCTACACCTTC.

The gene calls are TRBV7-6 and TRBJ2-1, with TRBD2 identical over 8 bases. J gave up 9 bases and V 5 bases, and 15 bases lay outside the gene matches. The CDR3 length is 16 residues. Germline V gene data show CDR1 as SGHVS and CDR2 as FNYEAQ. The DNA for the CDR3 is TGTGCCAGCAGCCCCAGTTCGGGGAGCGGGGGTGGTGAGCAGTTCTTC. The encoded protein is CASSPSSGSGGGEQFF.

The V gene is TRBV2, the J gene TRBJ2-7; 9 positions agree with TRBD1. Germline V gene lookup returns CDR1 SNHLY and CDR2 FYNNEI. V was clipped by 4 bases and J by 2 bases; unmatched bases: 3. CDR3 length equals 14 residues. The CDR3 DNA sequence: TGTGCCAGCAGTGGCGGGACAGGGCCCTACGAGCAGTACTTC. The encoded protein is CASSGGTGPYEQYF. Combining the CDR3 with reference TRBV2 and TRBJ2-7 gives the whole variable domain EPEVTQTPSHQVTQMGQEVILRCVPISNHLYFYWYRQILGQKVEFLVSFYNNEISEKSEIFDDQFSVERPDGSNFTLKIRSTKLEDSAMYFCASSGGTGPYEQYFGPGTRLTVT.

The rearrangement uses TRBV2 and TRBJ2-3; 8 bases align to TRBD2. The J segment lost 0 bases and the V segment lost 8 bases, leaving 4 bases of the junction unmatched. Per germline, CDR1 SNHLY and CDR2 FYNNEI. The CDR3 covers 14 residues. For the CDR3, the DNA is TGTGCCAGCCGCGGACTAGCTAGCACAGATACGCAGTATTTT. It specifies CASRGLASTDTQYF.

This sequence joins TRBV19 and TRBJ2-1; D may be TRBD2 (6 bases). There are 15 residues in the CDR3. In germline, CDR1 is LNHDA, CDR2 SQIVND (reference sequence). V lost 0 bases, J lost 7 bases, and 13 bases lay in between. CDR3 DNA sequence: TGTGCCAGTAGTATAGATCCGGGGGAATCAAATGAGCAGTTCTTC. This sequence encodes CASSIDPGESNEQFF.